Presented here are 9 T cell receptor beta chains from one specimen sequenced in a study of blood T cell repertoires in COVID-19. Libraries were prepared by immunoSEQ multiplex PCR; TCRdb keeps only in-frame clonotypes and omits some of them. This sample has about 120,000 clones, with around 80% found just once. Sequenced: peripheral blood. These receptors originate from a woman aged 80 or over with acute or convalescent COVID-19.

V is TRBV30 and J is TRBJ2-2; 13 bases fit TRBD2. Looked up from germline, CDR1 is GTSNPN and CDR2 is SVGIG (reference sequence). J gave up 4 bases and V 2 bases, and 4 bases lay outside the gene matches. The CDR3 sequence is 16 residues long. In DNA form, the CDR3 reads TGTGCCTGGAGTTTACTAGCGGGGGGGTCCACCGGGGAGCTGTTTTTT. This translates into CAWSLLAGGSTGELFF.

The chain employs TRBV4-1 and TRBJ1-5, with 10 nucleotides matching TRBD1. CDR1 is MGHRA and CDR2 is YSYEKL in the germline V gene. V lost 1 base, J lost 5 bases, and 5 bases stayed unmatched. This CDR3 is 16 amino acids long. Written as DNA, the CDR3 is TGCGCCAGCAGCCAAGTCGAGACAGGGGGCGATCAGCCCCAGCATTTT. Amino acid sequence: CASSQVETGGDQPQHF.

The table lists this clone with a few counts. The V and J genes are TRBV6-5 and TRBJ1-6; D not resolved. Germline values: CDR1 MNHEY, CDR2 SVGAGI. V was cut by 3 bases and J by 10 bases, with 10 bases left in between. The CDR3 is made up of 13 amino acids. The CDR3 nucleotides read TGTGCCAGCAGTTATAGTTTTAACTCACCCCTCCACTTT. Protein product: CASSYSFNSPLHF.

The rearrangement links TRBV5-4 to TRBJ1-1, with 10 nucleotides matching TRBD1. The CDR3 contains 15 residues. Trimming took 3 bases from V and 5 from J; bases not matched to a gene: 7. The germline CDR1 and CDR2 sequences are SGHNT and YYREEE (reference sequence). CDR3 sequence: CASSSPTGGKTEAFF. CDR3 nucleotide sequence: TGTGCCAGCAGCTCCCCGACAGGGGGCAAAACTGAAGCTTTCTTT.

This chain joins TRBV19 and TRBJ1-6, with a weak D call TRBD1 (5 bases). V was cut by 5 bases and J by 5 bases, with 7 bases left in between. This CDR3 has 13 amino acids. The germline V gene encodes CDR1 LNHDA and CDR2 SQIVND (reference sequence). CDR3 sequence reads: CASSFRDNSPLHF. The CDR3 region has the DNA TGTGCCAGTAGTTTCAGGGATAATTCACCCCTCCACTTT.

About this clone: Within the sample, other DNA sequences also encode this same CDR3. The CDR3 is CASSLVGGGTYEQYF. The CDR3 nucleotides are TGCGCCAGCAGCTTGGTTGGCGGAGGTACCTACGAGCAGTACTTC. The V and J genes are TRBV5-1 and TRBJ2-7; D is perhaps TRBD2 (5 bases). V gave up 0 bases and J gave up 2 bases, with 12 bases separating them. Germline CDR1 SGHRS, CDR2 YFSETQ. The CDR3 has 15 residues.

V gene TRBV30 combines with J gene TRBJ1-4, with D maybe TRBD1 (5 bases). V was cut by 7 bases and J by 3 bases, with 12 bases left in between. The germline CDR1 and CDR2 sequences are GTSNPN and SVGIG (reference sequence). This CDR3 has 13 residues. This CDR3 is CALRGGANEKLFF. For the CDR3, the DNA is TGTGCCTTAAGGGGAGGAGCTAATGAAAAACTGTTTTTT.

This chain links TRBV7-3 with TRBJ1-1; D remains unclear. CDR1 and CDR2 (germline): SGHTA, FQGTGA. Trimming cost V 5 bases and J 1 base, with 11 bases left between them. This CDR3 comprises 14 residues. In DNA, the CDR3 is TGTGCCAGCAGCCAAGCCGGGAGGAACACTGAAGCTTTCTTT. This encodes CASSQAGRNTEAFF.

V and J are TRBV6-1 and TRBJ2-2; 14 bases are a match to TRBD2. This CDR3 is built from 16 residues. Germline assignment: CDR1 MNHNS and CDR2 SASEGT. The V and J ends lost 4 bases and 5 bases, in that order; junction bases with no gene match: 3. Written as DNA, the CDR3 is TGTGCCAGCAGTGCGGGACTAGCGGGGGTGACCGGGGAGCTGTTTTTT. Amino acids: CASSAGLAGVTGELFF.